The 10 T cell receptor beta chains listed next were all sequenced from one sample in a study of blood T cell repertoires in COVID-19. Using immunoSEQ multiplex PCR, the repertoire was profiled, and TCRdb retains in-frame clones only, with some absent. The table has about 280,000 clones, around 86% seen once. The sequenced sample consisted of peripheral blood. The source is a woman younger than 45 with active or convalescent COVID-19.

This sequence joins TRBV11-3 and TRBJ1-5, with 8 nucleotides matching TRBD1. J was trimmed by 3 bases and V by 5 bases; bases with no gene match: 12. Germline V CDR1 and CDR2: SGHNT, YENEEA. This CDR3 comprises 17 residues. CDR3 bases: TGTGCCAGCAGCCCCGACAGGGGTCAGAGATACAATCAGCCCCAGCATTTT. Amino acids: CASSPDRGQRYNQPQHF.

This clone was recorded once. J is TRBJ1-3 and V is TRBV9; D is possibly TRBD1 (6 bases). Trimming cost V 0 bases and J 0 bases, with 13 bases left between them. The CDR3 contains 17 residues. Germline V gives CDR1 SGDLS, CDR2 YYNGEE. CDR3 sequence reads: CASSVGPGVFSGNTIYF. As DNA, the CDR3 is TGTGCCAGCAGCGTAGGTCCAGGGGTCTTCTCTGGAAACACCATATATTTT.

The sample holds one count of this clone. The rearrangement joins TRBV5-4 to TRBJ2-3, with unresolved D. The CDR3 length is 13 residues. The V and J ends lost 5 bases and 0 bases respectively, with 7 bases between them. CDR1 SGHNT and CDR2 YYREEE come from the germline V gene (reference sequence). Here the CDR3 reads CASSSTSTDTQYF. Here the CDR3 DNA reads TGTGCCAGCAGTTCTACTAGCACAGATACGCAGTATTTT.

Comment on this clone: The DNA is left out, because the CDR3 cannot be placed on it with certainty; the CDR3 is given as TCRdb lists it. The CDR3 loop reads CASSSSDRGVSPLHF. The chain couples TRBV6-2 or TRBV6-3 to TRBJ1-6; TRBD1 is the table's D call and was not checked against the DNA. Germline CDR1 MNHEY, CDR2 SVGEGT. The CDR3 is 15 amino acids long, termini counted.

The chain employs TRBV7-6 and TRBJ2-3; TRBD2 matches at 8 bases. CDR1 and CDR2 from the germline V gene are SGHVS and FNYEAQ. The CDR3 has 15 residues. V gave up 5 bases and J gave up 6 bases; unmatched junction bases: 10. Written as DNA, the CDR3 is TGTGCCAGCAGCCCTAACGGGGGGGGCTCTGATACGCAGTATTTT. Translation: CASSPNGGGSDTQYF.

The rearrangement uses TRBV7-9 and TRBJ2-1; D unresolved. CDR3 length: 12 residues. Germline CDR1 SEHNR, CDR2 FQNEAQ (reference sequence). Trimming pared 1 base from V and 14 bases from J, leaving 12 bases between. This CDR3 is CASSLDRLEEFF. For the CDR3, the DNA is TGTGCCAGCAGCTTAGATCGATTAGAGGAGTTCTTC.

The CDR3 sequence is CASSQDGRAGELFF. The CDR3 DNA reads TGCGCCAGCAGCCAAGATGGTCGGGCCGGGGAGCTGTTTTTT. The chain combines TRBV4-1 with TRBJ2-2; no clear D. Germline CDR1 and CDR2: MGHRA and YSYEKL. CDR3 length equals 14 residues. V was trimmed by 0 bases and J by 6 bases, leaving 8 bases between them.

This clone came up a few times. The gene calls are TRBV9 and TRBJ1-2; 8 nucleotides align to TRBD1. Germline V gene sequence: CDR1 SGDLS, CDR2 YYNGEE. This CDR3 spans 21 amino acids. V lost 0 bases and J lost 3; bases outside the gene matches: 22. The CDR3: CASSVVGSGTGNVRADYGYTF. In nucleotides, the CDR3 is TGTGCCAGCAGCGTAGTTGGTTCCGGGACAGGTAACGTTAGGGCCGACTATGGCTACACCTTC.

CDR3 in amino acids: CASSKDRGGVRTEAFF. The CDR3 DNA reads as TGTGCCAGCAGCAAGGACAGGGGCGGGGTAAGAACTGAAGCTTTCTTT. The V call is TRBV21-1, the J call TRBJ1-1; TRBD1, the table's D call, lacks a check against the DNA. TRBV21-1 is a pseudogene segment. CDR3 length equals 16 residues.

V gene TRBV12-3 or TRBV12-4 combines with J gene TRBJ1-1, with 7 bases fitting TRBD1. This CDR3 spans 13 amino acids. The junction had 6 bases not matched to a gene; V was cut back by 6 bases and J by 5 bases. The CDR3 spells CASRSPGGTEAFF. CDR3 nucleotides: TGTGCCAGCAGAAGTCCAGGGGGAACTGAAGCTTTCTTT.